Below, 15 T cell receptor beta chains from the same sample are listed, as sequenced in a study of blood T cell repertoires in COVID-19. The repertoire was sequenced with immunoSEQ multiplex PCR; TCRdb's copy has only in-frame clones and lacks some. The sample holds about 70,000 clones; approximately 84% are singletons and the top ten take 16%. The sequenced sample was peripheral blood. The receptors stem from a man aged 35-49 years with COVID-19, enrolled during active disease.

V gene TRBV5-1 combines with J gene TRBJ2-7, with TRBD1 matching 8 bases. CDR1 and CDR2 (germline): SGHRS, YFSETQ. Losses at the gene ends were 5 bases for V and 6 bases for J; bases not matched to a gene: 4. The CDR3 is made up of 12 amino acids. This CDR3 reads CASSLQGAEQYF. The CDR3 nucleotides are TGCGCCAGCAGTCTCCAGGGGGCCGAGCAGTACTTC.

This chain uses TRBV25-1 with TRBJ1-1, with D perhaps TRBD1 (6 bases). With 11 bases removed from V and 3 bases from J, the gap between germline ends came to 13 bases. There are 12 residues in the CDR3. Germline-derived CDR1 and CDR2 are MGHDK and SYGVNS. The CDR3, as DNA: TGTGCCTTACGGACAGAGTACACTGAAGCTTTCTTT. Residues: CALRTEYTEAFF.

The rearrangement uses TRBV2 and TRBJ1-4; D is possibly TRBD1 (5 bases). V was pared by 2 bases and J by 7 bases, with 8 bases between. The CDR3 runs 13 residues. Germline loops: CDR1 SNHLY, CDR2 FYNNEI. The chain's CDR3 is CASSERGSEKLFF. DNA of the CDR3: TGTGCCAGCAGTGAACGGGGGAGTGAAAAACTGTTTTTT.

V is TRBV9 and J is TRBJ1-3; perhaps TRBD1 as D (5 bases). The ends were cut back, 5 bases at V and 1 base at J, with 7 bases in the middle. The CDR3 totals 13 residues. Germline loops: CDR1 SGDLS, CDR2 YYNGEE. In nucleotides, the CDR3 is TGTGCCAGCAGGGGGGGGTCTGGAAACACCATATATTTT. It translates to CASRGGSGNTIYF.

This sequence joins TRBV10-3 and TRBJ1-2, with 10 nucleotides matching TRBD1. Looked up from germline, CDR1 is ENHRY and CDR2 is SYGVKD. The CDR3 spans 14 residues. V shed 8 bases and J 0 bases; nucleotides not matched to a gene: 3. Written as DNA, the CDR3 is TGTGCCATCGGGACAGGGGTGACTAACTATGGCTACACCTTC. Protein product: CAIGTGVTNYGYTF.

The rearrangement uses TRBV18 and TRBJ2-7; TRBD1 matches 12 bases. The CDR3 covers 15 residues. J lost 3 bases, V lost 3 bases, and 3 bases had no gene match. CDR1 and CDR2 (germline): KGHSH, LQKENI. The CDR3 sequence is CASSPGTGGIYEQYF. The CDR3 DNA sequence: TGTGCCAGCTCACCTGGGACAGGGGGCATCTACGAGCAGTACTTC.

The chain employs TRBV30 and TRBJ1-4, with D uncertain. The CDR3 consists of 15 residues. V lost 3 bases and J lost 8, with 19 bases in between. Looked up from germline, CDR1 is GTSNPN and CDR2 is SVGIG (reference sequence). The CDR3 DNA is TGTGCCTGGAGCCCTTTAGGCTCTAGCGGGGAAAAACTGTTTTTT. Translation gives CAWSPLGSSGEKLFF.

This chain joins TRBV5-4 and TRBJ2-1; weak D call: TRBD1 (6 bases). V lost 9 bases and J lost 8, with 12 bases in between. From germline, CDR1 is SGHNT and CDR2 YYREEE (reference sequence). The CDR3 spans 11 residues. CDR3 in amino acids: CATTGSDEQFF. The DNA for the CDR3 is TGTGCCACAACAGGGTCCGATGAGCAGTTCTTC.

CDR3 in DNA: TGTGCCAGCAGTTACACGACAGGGTATAGCAATCAGCCCCAGCATTTT. Translation gives CASSYTTGYSNQPQHF. The gene calls are TRBV6-6 and TRBJ1-5; 7 bases map to TRBD1. The CDR3 has 16 residues. Unmatched junction bases numbered 4, after V lost 2 bases and J lost 0 bases. Germline V gene data show CDR1 as MNHNY and CDR2 as SVGAGI (reference sequence).

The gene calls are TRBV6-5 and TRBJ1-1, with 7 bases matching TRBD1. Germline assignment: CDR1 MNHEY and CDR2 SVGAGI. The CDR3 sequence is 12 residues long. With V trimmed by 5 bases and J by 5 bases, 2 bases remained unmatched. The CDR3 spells CASSQQGTEAFF. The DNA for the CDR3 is TGTGCCAGCAGTCAACAGGGGACTGAAGCTTTCTTT.

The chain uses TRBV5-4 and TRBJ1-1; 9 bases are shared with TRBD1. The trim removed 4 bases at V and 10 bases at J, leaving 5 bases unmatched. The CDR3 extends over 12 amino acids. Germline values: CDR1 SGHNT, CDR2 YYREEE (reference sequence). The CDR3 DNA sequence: TGTGCCAGCAGCGTACGGACAGGGGCAGCTTTCTTT. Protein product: CASSVRTGAAFF.

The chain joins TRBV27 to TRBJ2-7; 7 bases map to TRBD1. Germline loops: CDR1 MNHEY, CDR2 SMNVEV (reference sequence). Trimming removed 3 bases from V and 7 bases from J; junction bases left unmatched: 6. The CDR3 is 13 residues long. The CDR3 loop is CASSLTTGNEQYF. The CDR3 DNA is TGTGCCAGCAGTTTGACGACAGGGAATGAGCAGTACTTC.

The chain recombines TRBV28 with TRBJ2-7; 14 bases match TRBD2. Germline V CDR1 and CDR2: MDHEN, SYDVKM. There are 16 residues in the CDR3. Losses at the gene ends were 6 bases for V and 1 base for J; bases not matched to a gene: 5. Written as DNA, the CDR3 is TGTGCCAGCAGGACTAGCGGGGGGGTTGCGTCCTACGAGCAGTACTTC. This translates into CASRTSGGVASYEQYF. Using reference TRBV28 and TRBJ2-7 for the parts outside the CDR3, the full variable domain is DVKVTQSSRYLVKRTGEKVFLECVQDMDHENMFWYRQDPGLGLRLIYFSYDVKMKEKGDIPEGYSVSREKKERFSLILESASTNQTSMYLCASRTSGGVASYEQYFGPGTRLTVT.

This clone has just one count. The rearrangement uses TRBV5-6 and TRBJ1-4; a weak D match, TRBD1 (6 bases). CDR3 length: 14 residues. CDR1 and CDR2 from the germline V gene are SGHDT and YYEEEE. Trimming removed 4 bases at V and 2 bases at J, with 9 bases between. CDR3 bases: TGTGCCAGCAGCCCAGGGGCGACTAATGAAAAACTGTTTTTT. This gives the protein CASSPGATNEKLFF.

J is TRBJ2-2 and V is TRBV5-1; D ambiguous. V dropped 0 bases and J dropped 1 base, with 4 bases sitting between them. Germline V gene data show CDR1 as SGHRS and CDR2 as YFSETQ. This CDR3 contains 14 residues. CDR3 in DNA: TGCGCCAGCAGCTTGGCACAGAACACCGGGGAGCTGTTTTTT. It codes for CASSLAQNTGELFF.